The 3 T cell receptor beta chains presented below share a single source sample, sequenced in a study of radiotherapy plus CTLA-4 blockade in lung cancer. Some clones are missing from TCRdb's copy, which holds only in-frame ones; the method was immunoSEQ multiplex PCR. The sample lists 50,000 to 65,000 clones; roughly 80% were seen once. The sample consisted of peripheral blood, taken from a patient treated with radiotherapy plus ipilimumab. The source of these receptors is a human donor with non-small cell lung cancer who had a complete response to radiotherapy plus ipilimumab.

This chain's CDR3 is CASSVYRGGGTEAFF. The DNA of the CDR3 is TGTGCCAGCAGCGTATACAGGGGAGGAGGCACTGAAGCTTTCTTT. The chain couples TRBV5-6 to TRBJ1-1, with 7 bases that match TRBD1. CDR1 and CDR2 (germline): SGHDT, YYEEEE. With 4 bases clipped from V and 4 bases from J, the junction kept 10 bases outside the gene matches. The CDR3 length is 15 residues.

The rearrangement joins TRBV25-1 to TRBJ2-7, with TRBD2 matching over 8 bases. Germline CDR1 and CDR2: MGHDK and SYGVNS. CDR3 size: 14 residues. The V gene end was trimmed by 6 bases and the J gene end by 0 bases; junction bases not matched to a gene: 4. The CDR3: CASRLAGSSYEQYF. CDR3 in DNA: TGTGCCAGCAGGTTAGCGGGGAGCTCCTACGAGCAGTACTTC.

The sample holds one count of this clone. The gene calls are TRBV29-1 and TRBJ2-5, with 9 bases matching TRBD2. CDR3 length: 13 amino acids. Germline V gene lookup returns CDR1 SQVTM and CDR2 ANQGSEA. V shed 3 bases, J shed 5 bases, and the junction held 4 bases outside the gene matches. For the CDR3, the DNA is TGCAGCGTTGATAGCGGGAGCGGGGAGACCCAGTACTTC. This encodes CSVDSGSGETQYF.